Sequencing of this TCR beta chain was carried out in a study of Graves' ophthalmopathy and Graves' hyperthyroidism. Notes on the study in general: Researchers report that a 13-signature model separated ophthalmopathy from stable hyperthyroidism, posting around 86% sensitivity and 65% to 82% specificity.

At least ten counts were recorded for this clonotype. Its antigen is currently unknown. Every ophthalmopathy donor presented moderate-to-severe activity, CAS ≥3, NOSPECS ≥4 and duration under 3 months. Germline V gives CDR1 MNHNS, CDR2 SASEGT. The V gene end was trimmed by 0 bases and the J gene end by 4 bases; junction bases not matched to a gene: 3. The CDR3 consists of 15 residues. Amplified material comprised TCR beta CDR3 regions derived from RNA transcripts. The authors performed first-round RT-PCR with HTBI primers and then a second-round multiplex PCR. Each CDR3 protein is one row after TCRdb ran MiXCR on the multiplex PCR reads. The table lists hundreds of thousands of distinct CDR3 sequences, approximately 15% of them singletons.

V and J are TRBV6-1 and TRBJ1-1, with 9 bases aligning to TRBD1. Sequenced: blood. The sequence was obtained from a woman aged 25 to 39 with Graves' ophthalmopathy. CDR3 protein: CASSEATGGATEAFF. CDR3 coding DNA: TGTGCCAGCAGTGAAGCGACAGGGGGTGCCACTGAAGCTTTCTTT.